The sample holds one count of the clone carrying this TCR beta chain. The target antigen is unknown. The data stem from a study of cytomegalovirus exposure and HLA in healthy donors. Broader study findings: In an earlier analysis, in under 700 donors, most V segments appeared productive either ~87% or ~30% of the time.

The CDR3 consists of 15 residues. The ends lost 4 bases at V and 4 bases at J; junction bases unmatched: 4. Germline V gene data show CDR1 as SGHNT and CDR2 as YENEEA. In the PCR, 60 Vbeta and 13 Jbeta primers were used. Authors' methods: Counted up in a later analysis, unique TCR beta chains came to some 80 million, with around 11 million shared. The data were produced by immunoSEQ multiplex PCR, yet TCRdb's version contains in-frame clones alone and is incomplete. V and J calls and clone size are those listed in that table; D and trimming were worked out from the DNA. The data contain hundreds of thousands of clones, about 75% of them singletons.

The V call is TRBV11-3, the J call TRBJ1-5; 10 bases match TRBD1. The material sequenced was PBMCs. The receptor comes from a female donor in good health and CMV-seronegative. The CDR3 loop reads CASSYGTGANQPQHF. The CDR3 coding sequence is TGTGCCAGCAGCTACGGGACAGGGGCAAATCAGCCCCAGCATTTT.